The 29 T cell receptor beta chains reported below all come from one sample, sequenced in a study of vaccination and CD4 T cells after COVID-19. Noted treatment: roughly 11-day PBMC culture with coronavirus spike peptide pools or control peptides (ViraFEST assay). Sequenced with the Oncomine TCR Beta short-read assay was DNA taken from cultured CD4+ T cells. TCRdb redid the calling of the PCR reads with MiXCR, one entry per CDR3 protein. The sample records about 10,000 distinct CDR3 sequences, about three fifths being singletons. Antigens of these TCRs are unknown. The material sequenced was CD4+ T cells from blood, cultured in vitro. These receptor sequences come from a human donor who had recovered from COVID-19.

The V gene is TRBV20-1, the J gene TRBJ2-1, with 13 positions matching TRBD2. The CDR3 sequence is 15 residues long. J lost 4 bases, V lost 1 base, and 1 base had no gene match. CDR1 DFQATT and CDR2 SNEGSKA come from the germline V gene (reference sequence). The CDR3 nucleotides are TGCAGTGCTAGAGGGACTAGCGGGGGATACAATGAGCAGTTCTTC. As protein: CSARGTSGGYNEQFF.

This clonotype was seen only once. The V call is TRBV28, the J call TRBJ2-7; TRBD2 matches at 10 bases. J gave up 3 bases and V 4 bases, and 9 bases lay outside the gene matches. There are 16 residues in the CDR3. The germline V gene encodes CDR1 MDHEN and CDR2 SYDVKM. The chain's CDR3 is CASSWGGAGGNYEQYF. CDR3 in DNA: TGTGCCAGCAGTTGGGGGGGAGCGGGAGGGAACTACGAGCAGTACTTC.

The chain uses TRBV19 and TRBJ2-5, with a possible D match to TRBD1 (6 bases). The V and J ends lost 4 bases and 5 bases respectively, with 14 bases between them. The CDR3 totals 14 residues. In germline, CDR1 is LNHDA, CDR2 SQIVND (reference sequence). The CDR3 sequence: CASSRWGRGETQYF. In DNA, the CDR3 is TGTGCCAGTAGTAGGTGGGGGCGAGGGGAGACCCAGTACTTC.

The chain's CDR3 is CASSIAAVSTYEQYF. The CDR3 DNA is TGTGCCAGTAGTATTGCGGCAGTTTCGACCTACGAGCAGTACTTC. V and J are TRBV19 and TRBJ2-7; no reliable D call. Per the germline V gene, CDR1 is LNHDA and CDR2 is SQIVND (reference sequence). The CDR3 runs 15 residues. V was shortened by 3 bases and J by 2 bases, with 14 bases between the two germline ends.

This rearrangement joins TRBV7-8 to TRBJ1-1; TRBD1 matches 7 bases. Germline V CDR1 and CDR2: SGHVS, FQNEAQ. J lost 1 base, V lost 5 bases, and 7 bases had no gene match. This CDR3 is 15 amino acids long. The CDR3 reads CASSPTDRANTEAFF. DNA of the CDR3: TGTGCCAGCAGCCCAACCGACAGGGCGAACACTGAAGCTTTCTTT.

The chain carries TRBV5-8 and TRBJ2-4, with D possibly being TRBD2 (5 bases). The CDR3 covers 15 residues. Looked up from germline, CDR1 is SGHTS and CDR2 is YDEGEE. The V end was cut by 7 bases, the J end by 7 bases, with 21 bases between. DNA for the CDR3: TGTGCCAGCGGGCGGGTCCTCGGCCTTAAGAACATTCAGTACTTC. Amino acids: CASGRVLGLKNIQYF.

V usage is TRBV12-3 or TRBV12-4 and J usage is TRBJ1-2; D not resolved. V lost 2 bases to trimming and J lost 7 bases, with 8 bases between them. CDR3 length: 12 amino acids. This chain's CDR3 is CASSLPGSGYTF. The CDR3 DNA sequence: TGTGCCAGCAGTTTACCGGGTTCTGGCTACACCTTC.

This chain's CDR3 is CASSQERVGVYGYTF. The CDR3 region has the DNA TGTGCCAGCAGCCAAGAACGGGTAGGGGTCTATGGCTACACCTTC. This chain uses TRBV4-2 with TRBJ1-2, with D tentatively TRBD1 (5 bases). V was cut by 0 bases and J by 4 bases, with 12 bases left in between. Germline values: CDR1 LGHNA, CDR2 YNFKEQ. The CDR3 covers 15 residues.

This clonotype is labeled large. This chain uses TRBV20-1 with TRBJ2-3; 9 positions agree with TRBD1. J was trimmed by 4 bases and V by 3 bases; bases with no gene match: 8. This CDR3 contains 15 residues. The germline CDR1 and CDR2 sequences are DFQATT and SNEGSKA (reference sequence). The CDR3 here is CSASHTGGVSDTQYF. DNA of the CDR3: TGCAGTGCTAGTCATACAGGGGGCGTTTCAGATACGCAGTATTTT.

The genes are TRBV20-1 and TRBJ2-5; D is uncertain. V lost 2 bases to trimming and J lost 5 bases, with 12 bases between them. This CDR3 is 13 amino acids long. Germline CDR1 DFQATT, CDR2 SNEGSKA (reference sequence). CDR3 residues: CSARRWQDETQYF. CDR3 nucleotide sequence: TGCAGTGCTAGACGGTGGCAGGATGAGACCCAGTACTTC.

This chain uses TRBV5-4 with TRBJ1-2, with D maybe TRBD1 (5 bases). The CDR3 spans 15 residues. The germline V gene encodes CDR1 SGHNT and CDR2 YYREEE (reference sequence). Trimming pared 3 bases from V and 7 bases from J, leaving 19 bases between. The CDR3 nucleotides read TGTGCCAGCAGCTCACCGTTGGGACCGGGGGGTGGCTACACCTTC. Translating gives CASSSPLGPGGGYTF.

This clonotype was observed a few times. The rearrangement links TRBV15 to TRBJ2-5, with D possibly matching TRBD1 (6 bases). This CDR3 is 14 amino acids long. Germline-derived CDR1 and CDR2 are LNHNV and YYDKDF (reference sequence). V was clipped by 4 bases and J by 5 bases, with 14 bases between them. The CDR3, as DNA: TGTGCCACCAGCATCCCACAGGGCGACGAGACCCAGTACTTC. It specifies CATSIPQGDETQYF.

This clonotype has just a few counts. The genes are TRBV11-3 and TRBJ2-2; the D gene is possibly TRBD2 (8 bases). With 3 bases removed from V and 6 bases from J, the gap between germline ends came to 14 bases. Germline V gene data show CDR1 as SGHNT and CDR2 as YENEEA. CDR3 length: 15 residues. The CDR3 reads CASSFGRGRPGELFF. CDR3 coding DNA: TGTGCCAGCAGCTTCGGGAGGGGGCGCCCCGGGGAGCTGTTTTTT.

The J gene is TRBJ2-1, the V gene TRBV5-4; no clear D. TRBJ2-7 matches the DNA end more closely, so the J call is doubtful. Germline V gene data show CDR1 as SGHNT and CDR2 as YYREEE (reference sequence). The CDR3 covers 12 residues. In nucleotides, the CDR3 is TGTGCCAGCAGCTTGGACCGCTACGAGCAGTACTTC. This codes for CASSLDRYEQYF.

The chain recombines TRBV7-9 with TRBJ1-5; no firm D call. This CDR3 has 15 residues. The germline V gene has CDR1 SEHNR and CDR2 FQNEAQ (reference sequence). V lost 1 base and J lost 0, with 7 bases in between. The CDR3: CASSLGGSSNQPQHF. The DNA of the CDR3 is TGTGCCAGCAGCTTAGGAGGGAGTAGCAATCAGCCCCAGCATTTT.

The rearrangement joins TRBV2 to TRBJ2-7; no clear D gene. Trimming pared 2 bases from V and 7 bases from J, leaving 12 bases between. This CDR3 contains 13 residues. Germline CDR1 and CDR2: SNHLY and FYNNEI. The CDR3 region has the DNA TGTGCCAGCAGTGAAATCCCCGTTGGGGAGCAGTACTTC. Translation: CASSEIPVGEQYF.

This clonotype turned up a few times. The chain has TRBV6-1 and TRBJ1-1, with TRBD1 as a possible D gene (6 bases). V gave up 2 bases and J gave up 4 bases, with 11 bases separating them. The CDR3 has 14 amino acids. CDR1 is MNHNS, CDR2 SASEGT, per germline. The CDR3 loop is CASSEPRGITEAFF. CDR3 coding DNA: TGTGCCAGCAGTGAACCTAGGGGGATCACTGAAGCTTTCTTT.

The chain recombines TRBV6-1 with TRBJ1-2; 8 bases agree with TRBD1. CDR1 is MNHNS, CDR2 SASEGT, per germline. This CDR3 contains 13 residues. V lost 6 bases, J lost 8 bases, and 8 bases stayed unmatched. The CDR3 DNA is TGTGCCAGCAGCTCTCAGGGGGCGCAGGGCTACACCTTC. This codes for CASSSQGAQGYTF.

This rearrangement joins TRBV2 to TRBJ2-7; D is tentatively TRBD1 or TRBD2 (5 bases each). Trimming pared 8 bases from V and 2 bases from J, leaving 16 bases between. The CDR3 runs 14 residues. Germline V gene data show CDR1 as SNHLY and CDR2 as FYNNEI. The CDR3 loop is CASQVWDVPYEQYF. In DNA, the CDR3 is TGTGCCAGCCAAGTGTGGGACGTCCCCTACGAGCAGTACTTC.

The V and J genes are TRBV7-9 and TRBJ1-1; 9 nucleotides line up with TRBD1. Looked up from germline, CDR1 is SEHNR and CDR2 is FQNEAQ (reference sequence). Trimming took 5 bases from V and 10 from J; bases not matched to a gene: 8. The CDR3 spans 13 residues. CDR3 in DNA: TGTGCCAGCAGCCTCGTACAGGGGGCATTAGCTTTCTTT. Translating gives CASSLVQGALAFF.

This clonotype has just one count. The gene calls are TRBV2 and TRBJ2-2, with 8 bases lining up with TRBD1. V gave up 0 bases and J gave up 3 bases; unmatched junction bases: 6. CDR1 is SNHLY and CDR2 is FYNNEI in the germline V gene. This CDR3 comprises 17 residues. The CDR3 is CASSEAPPGGDTGELFF. The DNA for the CDR3 is TGTGCCAGCAGTGAAGCGCCCCCAGGGGGCGACACCGGGGAGCTGTTTTTT.

This chain uses TRBV5-4 with TRBJ2-1, with D perhaps TRBD1 or TRBD2 (5 bases each). Germline V gives CDR1 SGHNT, CDR2 YYREEE (reference sequence). V was pared by 4 bases and J by 6 bases, with 17 bases between. The CDR3 consists of 15 residues. CDR3 loop: CASSGFKGTGNEQFF. DNA of the CDR3: TGTGCCAGCAGCGGATTCAAAGGGACGGGCAATGAGCAGTTCTTC.

The chain employs TRBV5-6 and TRBJ1-2, with D possibly matching TRBD1 (5 bases). From germline, CDR1 is SGHDT and CDR2 YYEEEE. The CDR3 is 14 residues long. Trimming took off 0 bases at V and 2 bases at J, with 8 bases between the two ends. CDR3 coding DNA: TGTGCCAGCAGCTTGGACAGGCTAAACTATGGCTACACCTTC. Residues: CASSLDRLNYGYTF.

V and J are TRBV4-1 and TRBJ2-7; 9 nucleotides agree with TRBD2. Germline values: CDR1 MGHRA, CDR2 YSYEKL. The CDR3 runs 17 residues. After removal of 3 bases from V and 4 bases from J, the junction contained 13 bases not matched to a gene. Here the CDR3 DNA reads TGCGCCAGCAGCCAGTTTGTTAGCGGGGGCAGTAGGTACGAGCAGTACTTC. Translation gives CASSQFVSGGSRYEQYF.

The genes are TRBV14 and TRBJ2-2; 10 nucleotides agree with TRBD2. Trimming at V came to 4 bases and at J to 5 bases, leaving 7 bases not matched to a gene. The CDR3 has 16 amino acids. The V gene's germline CDR1 is SGHDN and CDR2 FVKESK. The CDR3 spells CASSRLAGVGTGELFF. The CDR3 coding sequence is TGTGCCAGCAGCCGTCTAGCGGGAGTGGGGACCGGGGAGCTGTTTTTT.

The chain is built from TRBV12-3 or TRBV12-4 and TRBJ1-1, with TRBD1 identical over 7 bases. This CDR3 has 16 amino acids. The trim removed 6 bases at V and 6 bases at J, leaving 16 bases unmatched. In nucleotides, the CDR3 is TGTGCCAGCAGGTCCTCCCAGGGGGTTTCGAAGGCTGAAGCTTTCTTT. Its protein product is CASRSSQGVSKAEAFF.

The chain is built from TRBV20-1 and TRBJ1-1, with TRBD1 as a possible D gene (5 bases). This CDR3 has 13 amino acids. The V gene's germline CDR1 is DFQATT and CDR2 SNEGSKA (reference sequence). Deletions cut 6 bases from V and 4 bases from J, with 15 bases between. Here the CDR3 reads CSAPGTERTEAFF. In nucleotides, the CDR3 is TGCAGTGCCCCCGGGACCGAGCGCACTGAAGCTTTCTTT.

This clonotype has only one observation. The chain carries TRBV11-3 and TRBJ2-2, with D possibly called TRBD1 or TRBD2 (5 bases each). Germline CDR1 and CDR2: SGHNT and YENEEA. V lost 1 base, J lost 6 bases, and 9 bases lay in between. CDR3 length equals 14 residues. The DNA of the CDR3 is TGTGCCAGCAGCTTAGGGGGGTTGCCCGGGGAGCTGTTTTTT. Translating it yields CASSLGGLPGELFF. Based on the CDR3 plus reference TRBV11-3 and TRBJ2-2, the full variable domain is EAGVVQSPRYKIIEKKQPVAFWCNPISGHNTLYWYLQNLGQGPELLIRYENEEAVDDSQLPKDRFSAERLKGVDSTLKIQPAELGDSAVYLCASSLGGLPGELFFGEGSRLTVL.

This clonotype was seen only a few times. V gene TRBV2 combines with J gene TRBJ1-1, with D uncertain. V shed 4 bases and J shed 1 base, with 13 bases lying between them. This CDR3 spans 15 amino acids. CDR1 is SNHLY, CDR2 FYNNEI, per germline. The CDR3 spells CASSGAGRRNTEAFF. The CDR3 DNA is TGTGCCAGCAGTGGAGCCGGCAGGAGGAACACTGAAGCTTTCTTT. Full variable domain (missing parts from reference TRBV2 and TRBJ1-1): EPEVTQTPSHQVTQMGQEVILRCVPISNHLYFYWYRQILGQKVEFLVSFYNNEISEKSEIFDDQFSVERPDGSNFTLKIRSTKLEDSAMYFCASSGAGRRNTEAFFGQGTRLTVV.